Shown below are 23 T cell receptor beta chains from a single sample sequenced in a study of shared clonotypes between healthy human individuals. The repertoire was sequenced with immunoSEQ multiplex PCR; TCRdb's copy has only in-frame clones and lacks some. The table lists hundreds of thousands of clones, less than 80% of them singletons, with about 1.7% in the top ten. Sequencing input: memory CD4+ T cells sorted from blood. Subset here: CD45RA-negative fraction. The origin of the receptors is a woman in her 30s in good health.

V is TRBV2 and J is TRBJ1-4, with a possible D match to TRBD1 (5 bases). The CDR3 length is 13 residues. Germline-derived CDR1 and CDR2 are SNHLY and FYNNEI. V was cut by 7 bases and J by 8 bases, with 14 bases left in between. CDR3 loop: CASKWQGEEKLFF. CDR3 sequence (DNA): TGTGCCAGCAAATGGCAGGGTGAGGAAAAACTGTTTTTT.

The chain uses TRBV15 and TRBJ2-3; TRBD1 matches at 7 bases. Per the germline V gene, CDR1 is LNHNV and CDR2 is YYDKDF (reference sequence). V gave up 8 bases and J gave up 4 bases; unmatched junction bases: 6. This CDR3 region has 13 residues. Here the CDR3 reads CATRHRGSDTQYF. The CDR3 nucleotides are TGTGCCACCCGACACAGGGGATCAGATACGCAGTATTTT.

The chain recombines TRBV5-1 with TRBJ1-5; D is undetermined. V lost 0 bases, J lost 4 bases, and 8 bases lay in between. The CDR3 runs 14 residues. CDR1 and CDR2 (germline): SGHRS, YFSETQ. CDR3 residues: CASSLGPGNQPQHF. CDR3 DNA sequence: TGCGCCAGCAGCTTGGGACCCGGGAATCAGCCCCAGCATTTT.

The chain combines TRBV4-1 with TRBJ2-1, with D perhaps matching TRBD1 (6 bases). This CDR3 spans 15 amino acids. Trimming cost V 0 bases and J 4 bases, with 10 bases left between them. Looked up from germline, CDR1 is MGHRA and CDR2 is YSYEKL. The chain's CDR3 is CASSQDLTGYNEQFF. The CDR3 DNA sequence: TGCGCCAGCAGCCAAGATCTAACAGGGTACAATGAGCAGTTCTTC.

This clone was recorded once. The rearrangement links TRBV11-2 to TRBJ2-5; D might be TRBD2 (6 bases). TRBJ2-7 explains the end of the DNA better; the J call may be wrong. Germline CDR1 reads SGHAT; CDR2 reads FQNNGV. This CDR3 region has 15 residues. CDR3 DNA: TGTGCCAGCAGCTTAGGAGGAGGGCGTCTCTACGAGCAGTACTTC. Protein: CASSLGGGRLYEQYF.

V usage is TRBV28 and J usage is TRBJ2-7; TRBD2 is a possible D gene (5 bases). Germline loops: CDR1 MDHEN, CDR2 SYDVKM. The CDR3 has 12 residues. Between the trimmed V and J ends, which lost 4 bases and 3 bases, there was a span of 7 bases. CDR3 DNA: TGTGCCAGCAGTTCCGAGGGCTACGAGCAGTACTTC. It yields the protein CASSSEGYEQYF.

This clone was seen more than once but under ten times. The J gene is TRBJ2-7, the V gene TRBV7-9; 8 bases fit TRBD2. This CDR3 has 14 amino acids. V lost 2 bases, J lost 4 bases, and 4 bases stayed unmatched. Germline values: CDR1 SEHNR, CDR2 FQNEAQ (reference sequence). As DNA, the CDR3 is TGTGCCAGCAGCTTATCGGCTAGCGGGTACGAGCAGTACTTC. Amino acids: CASSLSASGYEQYF.

This chain links TRBV7-3 with TRBJ2-1; 9 bases match TRBD2. This CDR3 has 16 residues. With V trimmed by 5 bases and J by 10 bases, 15 bases remained unmatched. Germline CDR1 and CDR2: SGHTA and FQGTGA. CDR3 sequence reads: CASSLLTAGGPGEQFF. CDR3 nucleotide sequence: TGTGCCAGCAGCCTGTTAACGGCGGGAGGGCCAGGGGAGCAGTTCTTC.

This chain uses TRBV19 with TRBJ2-3; 7 positions match TRBD2. V shed 6 bases and J 8 bases; nucleotides not matched to a gene: 2. Germline V lookup: CDR1 LNHDA, CDR2 SQIVND (reference sequence). This CDR3 has 11 amino acids. Written as DNA, the CDR3 is TGTGCCAGTAGCCCGGGGGGTACGCAGTATTTT. Translating it yields CASSPGGTQYF.

CDR3 in DNA: TGTGCCAGCAGTGCTACAGGGAATCAGCCCCAGCATTTT. This encodes CASSATGNQPQHF. The V call is TRBV28, the J call TRBJ1-5; TRBD1 might be the D (6 bases). The germline V gene encodes CDR1 MDHEN and CDR2 SYDVKM. Between the trimmed V and J ends, which lost 5 bases and 4 bases, there was a span of 9 bases. CDR3 size: 13 residues.

The chain joins TRBV6-1 to TRBJ1-2; TRBD1 aligns across 9 bases. Germline CDR1 and CDR2: MNHNS and SASEGT. V dropped 3 bases and J dropped 5; count of bases not matched to a gene: 10. CDR3 length equals 16 residues. Here the CDR3 reads CASSDGLGQGSYGYTF. In nucleotides, the CDR3 is TGTGCCAGCAGTGATGGACTTGGACAGGGGAGTTATGGCTACACCTTC.

The chain carries TRBV29-1 and TRBJ1-1; the D gene is possibly TRBD1 (5 bases). The V gene lost 4 bases and the J gene lost 5 bases, with 11 bases spanning the gap. The CDR3 length is 12 residues. The V gene's germline CDR1 is SQVTM and CDR2 ANQGSEA. Here the CDR3 reads CSVASGDTEAFF. The CDR3 DNA follows: TGCAGCGTTGCGTCGGGGGATACTGAAGCTTTCTTT.

The chain combines TRBV10-3 with TRBJ1-4; no definite D call. CDR1 and CDR2 from the germline V gene are ENHRY and SYGVKD. Trimming removed 3 bases from V and 4 bases from J, with 9 bases in between. The CDR3 loop spans 14 amino acids. The CDR3 coding sequence is TGTGCCATCAGTGAATTTAGCCATAATGAAAAACTGTTTTTT. Translated: CAISEFSHNEKLFF.

The genes are TRBV12-5 and TRBJ2-7, with 8 bases fitting TRBD1. Losses at the gene ends were 7 bases for V and 7 bases for J; bases not matched to a gene: 18. Germline loops: CDR1 LGHNT, CDR2 FRNRAP. CDR3 length: 16 residues. The CDR3: CASASGTGISLGEQYF. DNA of the CDR3: TGTGCTAGTGCTTCGGGGACAGGAATCTCTCTGGGGGAGCAGTACTTC.

V and J are TRBV18 and TRBJ1-3; 9 positions agree with TRBD1. The CDR3 sequence is 14 residues long. The germline CDR1 and CDR2 sequences are KGHSH and LQKENI. V gave up 4 bases and J gave up 2 bases; unmatched junction bases: 0. CDR3 protein: CASSRTGAGNTIYF. The CDR3 nucleotides read TGTGCCAGCTCACGGACAGGGGCTGGAAACACCATATATTTT.

This clone was recorded once. Different DNA sequences within this sample yield the same CDR3. V usage is TRBV2 and J usage is TRBJ1-1; D ambiguous. This CDR3 spans 12 amino acids. Trimming took 6 bases from V and 4 from J, leaving 9 bases between them. Germline assignment: CDR1 SNHLY and CDR2 FYNNEI. The CDR3 DNA reads TGTGCCAGCAGGGGAGGCGGCACTGAAGCTTTCTTT. Its protein is CASRGGGTEAFF.

To note about this clone: This sequence may be a read error, since a much larger clone differs from it by one base. The sample holds other DNA sequences that translate to the same CDR3. V gene TRBV27 combines with J gene TRBJ1-5; no firm D call. Looked up from germline, CDR1 is MNHEY and CDR2 is SMNVEV (reference sequence). V lost 4 bases, J lost 0 bases, and 4 bases lay in between. This CDR3 is 13 amino acids long. CDR3 nucleotide sequence: TGTGCCAGCAGTTGGGATAGCAATCAGCCCCAGCATTTT. Translation gives CASSWDSNQPQHF.

This chain connects TRBV5-4 to TRBJ1-2, with D uncertain. The germline V and J ends were trimmed by 0 bases and 1 base, with 7 bases remaining between them. CDR1 and CDR2 from the germline V gene are SGHNT and YYREEE (reference sequence). The CDR3 has 14 residues. The CDR3 region is CASSLDLLNYGYTF. For the CDR3, the DNA is TGTGCCAGCAGCTTGGACCTCCTTAACTATGGCTACACCTTC.

V usage is TRBV5-4 and J usage is TRBJ1-2, with D unresolved. Germline CDR1 SGHNT, CDR2 YYREEE (reference sequence). The V end was cut by 0 bases, the J end by 7 bases, with 16 bases between. The CDR3 runs to 15 residues. This CDR3 reads CASSLGTALLAGYTF. For the CDR3, the DNA is TGTGCCAGCAGCTTGGGAACAGCCCTCCTCGCTGGCTACACCTTC.

The gene calls are TRBV5-1 and TRBJ2-2; TRBD1 matches at 7 bases. After removal of 4 bases from V and 5 bases from J, the junction contained 5 bases not matched to a gene. Per the germline V gene, CDR1 is SGHRS and CDR2 is YFSETQ. CDR3 length: 14 residues. CDR3 in DNA: TGCGCCAGCAGCGAGGGACAGACTACCGGGGAGCTGTTTTTT. The encoded protein is CASSEGQTTGELFF.

The chain is built from TRBV7-9 and TRBJ1-1; 9 bases line up with TRBD1. Per germline, CDR1 SEHNR and CDR2 FQNEAQ (reference sequence). The CDR3 loop spans 14 amino acids. J gave up 1 base and V 6 bases, and 3 bases lay outside the gene matches. CDR3 sequence: CASRPGQGNTEAFF. The CDR3, as DNA: TGTGCCAGCAGACCGGGACAGGGGAACACTGAAGCTTTCTTT.

This clone has only one observation. The chain recombines TRBV2 with TRBJ1-3; no reliable D call. CDR1 and CDR2 from the germline V gene are SNHLY and FYNNEI. V lost 6 bases to trimming and J lost 0 bases, with 15 bases between them. This CDR3 contains 16 residues. The CDR3 here is CASRIAPRSSGNTIYF. In DNA, the CDR3 is TGTGCCAGCAGAATCGCCCCTCGAAGCTCTGGAAACACCATATATTTT.

The V gene is TRBV6-1, the J gene TRBJ2-7, with D tentatively TRBD2 (6 bases). Trimming took 4 bases from V and 0 from J, leaving 16 bases between them. CDR3 length: 16 amino acids. Per the germline V gene, CDR1 is MNHNS and CDR2 is SASEGT. CDR3: CASSVYGSQYSYEQYF. CDR3 nucleotides: TGTGCCAGCAGTGTATACGGGAGCCAATACTCCTACGAGCAGTACTTC.